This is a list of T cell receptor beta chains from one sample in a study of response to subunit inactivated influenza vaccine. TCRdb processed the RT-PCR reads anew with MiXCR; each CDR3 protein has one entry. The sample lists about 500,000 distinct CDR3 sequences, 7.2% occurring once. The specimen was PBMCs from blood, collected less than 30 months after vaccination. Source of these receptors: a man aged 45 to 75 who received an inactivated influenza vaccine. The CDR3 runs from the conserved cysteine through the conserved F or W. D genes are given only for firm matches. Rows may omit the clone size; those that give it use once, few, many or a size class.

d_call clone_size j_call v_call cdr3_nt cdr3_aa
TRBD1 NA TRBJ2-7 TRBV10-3 TGTGCCATCAGCGCGGGACAGGGCCCCTACGAGCAGTACTTC CAISAGQGPYEQYF
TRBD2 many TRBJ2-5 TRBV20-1 TGCAGTGCTAGAGACTACATTCTAGCGGGAGGCGGCACAGAGACCCAGTACTTC CSARDYILAGGGTETQYF
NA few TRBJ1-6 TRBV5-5 TGTGCCAGCAGCCCGGGGAATTCACCCCTCCACTTT CASSPGNSPLHF
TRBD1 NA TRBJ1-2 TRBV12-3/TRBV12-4 TGTGCCAGCATCATTGGACAGGTGGGCCCCAGCTCCGGCTACACCTTC CASIIGQVGPSSGYTF
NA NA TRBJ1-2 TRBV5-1 TGCGCCAGCAGGACAGGAGCAGTCGGCGGCTATGGCTACACCTTC CASRTGAVGGYGYTF
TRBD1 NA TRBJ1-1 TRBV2 TGTGCCGGCAGTGGACAGGTACTGAACACTGAAGCTTTCTTT CAGSGQVLNTEAFF
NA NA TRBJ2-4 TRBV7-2 TGTGCCAGCAGCGCGGGACAAGGAAACATTCAGTACTTC CASSAGQGNIQYF
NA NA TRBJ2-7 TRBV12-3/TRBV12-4 TGTGCCAGCAGTTTAGCGCATCTGGGGTGGCTCGGGTTGTACGAGCAGTACTTC CASSLAHLGWLGLYEQYF
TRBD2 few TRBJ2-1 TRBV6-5 TGTGCCAGCAGTTACTGGGGGAGGGGTTACAATGAGCAGTTCTTC CASSYWGRGYNEQFF
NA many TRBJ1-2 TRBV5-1 TGCGCCAGCAGCGCCGGGGGTGGTTATGGCTACACCTTC CASSAGGGYGYTF
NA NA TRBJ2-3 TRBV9 TGTGCCAGCAGCGCTCGGAACACAGATACGCAGTATTTT CASSARNTDTQYF
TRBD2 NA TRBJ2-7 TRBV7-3 TGTGCCAGCAGCTACACCTTTAAATTGGCTAGCGGGCCGAATTCCTACGAGCAGTACTTC CASSYTFKLASGPNSYEQYF
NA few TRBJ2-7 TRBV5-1 TGCGCCAGCAGCTTGACATTCAGGGGGGCCAACTACGAGCAGTACTTC CASSLTFRGANYEQYF
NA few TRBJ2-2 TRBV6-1 TGTGCCAGCATCTTTAGCGGGACAGGGAACACCGGGGAGCTGTTTTTT CASIFSGTGNTGELFF
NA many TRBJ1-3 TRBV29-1 TGCAGCGTTGCGACCAACTCTGGAAACACCATATATTTT CSVATNSGNTIYF
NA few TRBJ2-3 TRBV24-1 TGTGCCACCAGTGTGAGTCGGGGGAGCACAGATACGCAGTATTTT CATSVSRGSTDTQYF
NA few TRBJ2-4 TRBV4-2 TGTGCCAGCAGCCAAGGCGGGATCCACGGGAACATTCAGTACTTC CASSQGGIHGNIQYF
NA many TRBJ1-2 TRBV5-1 TGCGCCAGCAGCTTGGACTCTATTGGCTACACCTTC CASSLDSIGYTF
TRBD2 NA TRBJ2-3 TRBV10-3 TGTGCCATCAGTGATTGGCTACTTGGGGCTTGGAATAGCGGGAGCACAGATACGCAGTATTTT CAISDWLLGAWNSGSTDTQYF
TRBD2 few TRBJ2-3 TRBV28 TGTGCCAGCAGTTTACCGGGGGGTACGCAGTATTTT CASSLPGGTQYF
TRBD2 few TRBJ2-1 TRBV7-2 TGTGCCAGCAGCTCCACCGGGTTACTAGCGGGGGGTTTAGAGCAGTTCTTC CASSSTGLLAGGLEQFF
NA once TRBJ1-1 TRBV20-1 TGCAGTGCCCGAGTGGGGACGGGGAACACTGAAGCTTTCTTT CSARVGTGNTEAFF
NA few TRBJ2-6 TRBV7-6 TGTGCCAGCAGCTTGCGCCTGGCCGGGGCCAACGTCCTGACTTTC CASSLRLAGANVLTF
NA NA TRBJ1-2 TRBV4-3 TGCGCCAGCAGCCAAGAAGTGGGATATGGCTACACCTTC CASSQEVGYGYTF
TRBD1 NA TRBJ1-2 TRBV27 TGTGCCAGCAGAGCGATCGACAGGGGGCGAATTGGCTACACCTTC CASRAIDRGRIGYTF
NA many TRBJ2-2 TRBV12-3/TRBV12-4 TGTGCCAGCAGTTTAGCTGAGAACACCGGGGAGCTGTTTTTT CASSLAENTGELFF
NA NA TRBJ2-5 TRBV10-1 TGCGCCAGCAGTGAGAGCCGGGCTCAAGAGACCCAGTACTTC CASSESRAQETQYF
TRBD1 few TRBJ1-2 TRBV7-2 TGTGCCAGCACCCCAAGACAGGGCGTGGGCTATGGCTACACCTTC CASTPRQGVGYGYTF
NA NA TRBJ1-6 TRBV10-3 TGTGCCATCAGTGACACAGGAGATCATTCACCCCTCCACTTT CAISDTGDHSPLHF
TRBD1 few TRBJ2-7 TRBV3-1 TGTGCCAGCAGCCACGGGACAGGGAGCGAGCAGTACTTC CASSHGTGSEQYF
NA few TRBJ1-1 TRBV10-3 TGTGCCATCAGTGAGGAGAGAAAGAACACTGAAGCTTTCTTT CAISEERKNTEAFF